This T cell receptor (beta chain) was obtained from a study of OX40 agonist ivuxolimab in advanced cancers. In the study overall: Patient treatment consisted of intravenous ivuxolimab administration every 2 weeks at 0.01 to 10 mg/kg. Study outcomes and limitations: By week 6 at 0.1 to 3.0 mg/kg, blood CD4+ and CD8+ T cells had expanded clonally. Compared with CD4+, CD8+ T cells on average had more expanded clones. What antigens the expanded peripheral T cells recognized was never established.

Concerning this clone itself: Its antigen remains unidentified.

TCRdb keeps only in-frame clones here, not all; method: immunoSEQ multiplex PCR. Here the sample spans some 110,000 clones, about nine tenths being singletons. This TCR came from an adult with an advanced solid tumor such as melanoma, head and neck, liver or kidney cancer. The sequenced sample was CD4+ or CD8+ T cells sorted from blood, obtained in a trial of the OX40 agonist ivuxolimab.

CDR3 coding DNA: TGTGCCAGTAGTCCGGGGATGGGGAATCAGCCCCAGCATTTT. Translated: CASSPGMGNQPQHF. J is TRBJ1-5 and V is TRBV19; D is unclear. There are 14 residues in the CDR3. Between the trimmed V and J ends, which lost 5 bases and 4 bases, there was a span of 12 bases. CDR1 is LNHDA, CDR2 SQIVND, per germline (reference sequence).